The 6 T cell receptor beta chains presented below share a single source sample, sequenced in a study of T cells after yellow fever vaccination. Each CDR3 protein gets one entry after TCRdb re-called the 5' RACE reads with MiXCR. The data contain 500,000 to 650,000 distinct CDR3 sequences, approximately 13% of them singletons. This specimen consisted of PBMCs, obtained on the day of the yellow fever booster vaccination. The source is a man aged 30 to 39 who received the YFV17D yellow fever vaccine.

This clonotype was detected many times. CDR3 loop: CASSKGQEAFYGYTF. The CDR3 region has the DNA TGTGCCAGCAGCAAGGGACAAGAAGCCTTCTATGGCTACACCTTC. The chain has TRBV6-1 and TRBJ1-2; D possibly corresponds to TRBD1 (6 bases). CDR3 length equals 15 residues. The germline V and J ends were trimmed by 6 bases and 4 bases, with 18 bases remaining between them. Germline CDR1 MNHNS, CDR2 SASEGT.

This chain uses TRBV6-1 with TRBJ2-3, with 9 positions matching TRBD2. The CDR3 has 16 residues. V was clipped by 5 bases and J by 2 bases; unmatched bases: 8. CDR1 MNHNS and CDR2 SASEGT come from the germline V gene. Here the CDR3 reads CASSPTWTSATDTQYF. The DNA of the CDR3 is TGTGCCAGCAGTCCGACCTGGACTAGCGCCACAGATACGCAGTATTTT.

V gene TRBV7-7 combines with J gene TRBJ2-7, with 9 bases matching TRBD1. Germline values: CDR1 SSHAT, CDR2 FNYEAQ (reference sequence). Trimming at V came to 5 bases and at J to 4 bases, leaving 9 bases not matched to a gene. The CDR3 runs 15 residues. CDR3 amino acids: CASSTNRDRAYEQYF. For the CDR3, the DNA is TGTGCCAGCAGCACGAACCGGGACAGGGCATACGAGCAGTACTTC.

This clonotype was recorded a few times. The chain has TRBV7-9 and TRBJ2-1, with 8 positions matching TRBD2. The CDR3 contains 15 residues. CDR1 SEHNR and CDR2 FQNEAQ come from the germline V gene (reference sequence). V trimming: 8 bases; J trimming: 4 bases; junction bases outside the gene matches: 10. The CDR3 region is CASFTGLAQYNEQFF. The CDR3 nucleotides read TGTGCCAGCTTCACAGGACTAGCTCAGTACAATGAGCAGTTCTTC.

The chain recombines TRBV14 with TRBJ2-1; 9 nucleotides agree with TRBD2. This CDR3 region has 12 residues. Germline assignment: CDR1 SGHDN and CDR2 FVKESK. V dropped 1 base and J dropped 14; count of bases not matched to a gene: 3. The CDR3 coding sequence is TGTGCCAGCAGCCAAGCGAGGACTAGCGAGTTCTTC. Translating it yields CASSQARTSEFF. Combining the CDR3 with reference TRBV14 and TRBJ2-1 gives the whole variable domain EAGVTQFPSHSVIEKGQTVTLRCDPISGHDNLYWYRRVMGKEIKFLLHFVKESKQDESGMPNNRFLAERTGGTYSTLKVQPAELEDSGVYFCASSQARTSEFFGPGTRLTVL.

In its sample, this clonotype was seen a few times. The chain is built from TRBV6-1 and TRBJ2-6, with D hard to call. The CDR3 is made up of 15 amino acids. Germline CDR1 is MNHNS and CDR2 is SASEGT. V was pared by 10 bases and J by 1 base, with 14 bases between. CDR3 amino acids: CATSASNSGANVLTF. DNA for the CDR3: TGTGCCACCTCGGCGTCAAATTCTGGGGCCAACGTCCTGACTTTC.